Described below is a single TCR beta chain sequence and its context. Its antigen is unidentified. Germline CDR1 GTSNPN, CDR2 SVGIG (reference sequence). There are 11 residues in the CDR3. Trimming removed 2 bases at V and 7 bases at J, with 8 bases between. Assay used: immunoSEQ multiplex PCR; TCRdb lists only in-frame clones, some missing. The sample lists tens of thousands of clones; around 78% were seen once. Sequencing was preceded by expansion of antigen-specific CD4+ T cells with viral peptide pools in the ViraFEST assay. Subsequent to a culture period of 10 to 11 days, CD4+ T cells were isolated. Prior SARS-CoV-2 infection was absent in the vaccine recipients, as shown by negative nucleocapsid antibodies. Roughly 1.8 million PBMC per well received approximately 9.4 IU/ml IL-2 and 8 to 10 ug/ml peptides in culture. This entry comes from a study of vaccination effects on CD4 cells after COVID-19. The overall study: Each participant was given two doses of one vaccine (BNT162b2 or mRNA-1273).

Findings and limits, study-wide: Only a few convalescent patients and no early post-infection timepoints featured in the study. Among infection- and vaccine-induced clones, marked clonal contraction occurred late after vaccination.

This clonotype originated in a human donor who received a COVID-19 vaccine. The genes are TRBV30 and TRBJ1-2, with a possible D match to TRBD1 (5 bases). The sequences come from CD4+ T cells from PBMCs cultured with HCoV-OC43 spike peptides, collected before COVID-19 vaccination. Subset given: HCoV-OC43 spike overlapping peptide pool stimulation. The DNA for the CDR3 is TGTGCCTGGAGTTCCGGGGCTGGCTACACCTTC. This gives the protein CAWSSGAGYTF.